This T cell receptor (beta chain) came from a study of T cell responses to AZD1222 COVID-19 vaccine. Study-wide points: Recipients of two AZD1222 doses showed rising Spike-specific TCR breadth and depth. Females made up more of the donors, who were largely white British, and clonal diversity may have come out too low. CD4 TCRs associated with vaccination spanned spike, dominating at 160-218 and 743-854.

Regarding this clone: The antigen is unknown.

Trimming shortened V by 2 bases and J by 3 bases, and 11 bases separated the two germline ends. Germline values: CDR1 SGHTA, CDR2 FQGNSA. This CDR3 spans 14 amino acids. The data were produced by immunoSEQ multiplex PCR, yet TCRdb's version contains in-frame clones alone and is incomplete. This sample yields about 99,000 clones, of which nearly 90% are seen a single time; approximately 2.9% belongs to the top ten. V gene TRBV7-2 combines with J gene TRBJ2-7; perhaps TRBD2 as D (5 bases). The sample was peripheral blood, taken on day 0 of AZD1222 vaccination. The source is an adult in good health. Here the CDR3 DNA reads TGTGCCAGCAGCTTATTTTTGAGGGACTACGAGCAGTACTTC. Protein: CASSLFLRDYEQYF.